One T cell receptor beta chain is described in this entry. This specimen belongs to a study of blood T cell repertoires in COVID-19. Sequenced by immunoSEQ multiplex PCR; TCRdb stores in-frame clones only, minus some. The sample records 130,000 to 150,000 clones, approximately 92% being singletons. From germline, CDR1 is LNHNV and CDR2 YYDKDF (reference sequence). This CDR3 contains 16 residues. V lost 0 bases, J lost 3 bases, and 12 bases lay in between. The clonotype originates from a woman aged 55-75 years with active COVID-19. The chain couples TRBV15 to TRBJ2-1; D might be TRBD2 (5 bases). The source material was peripheral blood. CDR3 protein: CATSRETPGFYNEQFF. CDR3 bases: TGTGCCACCAGCAGAGAAACGCCGGGATTCTACAATGAGCAGTTCTTC.